These T cell receptor beta chains were read from a single sample in a study of blood T cell repertoires in COVID-19. The assay was immunoSEQ multiplex PCR, and TCRdb's table has in-frame clones only and misses some. The sample includes some 250,000 clones, approximately 85% of them seen just once. The sequencing sample was made of PBMCs or T cells enriched from blood (not recorded which). The receptors originated from a woman in her forties or fifties who had recovered from COVID-19. CDR3s include the opening cysteine and the closing phenylalanine or tryptophan. Each record gives: CDR3 length, clone size, J gene, D gene, V gene, CDR3 protein, CDR3 DNA. D genes are given only for firm matches. Rows give clone size only sometimes, using once, few, many, or a class for an expanded clone.

>14|NA|TRBJ1-5|TRBD1|TRBV5-1
CASSAGQGNQPQHF
TGCGCCAGCAGCGCAGGACAGGGGAATCAGCCCCAGCATTTT
>14|NA|TRBJ2-1|TRBD2|TRBV19
CASSDLAGYNEQFF
TGTGCCAGTAGTGATCTAGCGGGGTACAATGAGCAGTTCTTC
>15|NA|TRBJ1-1|TRBD1|TRBV6-5
CASSLAPDRGTEAFF
TGTGCCAGCAGCCTGGCCCCGGACAGGGGCACTGAAGCTTTCTTT
>12|NA|TRBJ1-1|NA|TRBV12-3/TRBV12-4
CASSVRETEAFF
TGTGCCAGCAGTGTCAGGGAAACTGAAGCTTTCTTT
>14|NA|TRBJ1-5|TRBD1|TRBV10-1
CASKDRGSNQPQHF
TGCGCCAGCAAAGACAGGGGTAGCAATCAGCCCCAGCATTTT
>14|NA|TRBJ1-5|TRBD1|TRBV6-5
CASSSRQGLQPQHF
TGTGCCAGCAGTTCTAGACAGGGCTTACAGCCCCAGCATTTT
>13|NA|TRBJ1-2|NA|TRBV7-9
CASSHGQNYGYTF
TGTGCCAGCAGTCATGGACAGAACTATGGCTACACCTTC
>15|NA|TRBJ2-1|NA|TRBV5-1
CASSLSRGIYNEQFF
TGCGCCAGCAGCTTGAGCAGGGGTATCTACAATGAGCAGTTCTTC
>11|once|TRBJ2-7|NA|TRBV28
CASSLWEEQYF
TGTGCCAGCAGTTTATGGGAGGAGCAGTACTTC
>13|NA|TRBJ2-1|NA|TRBV3-1/TRBV3-2
CASSHRAANEQFF
TGTGCCAGCAGCCACAGAGCGGCCAATGAGCAGTTCTTC
>14|NA|TRBJ2-7|NA|TRBV5-1
CASSLQGQSYEQYF
TGCGCCAGCAGCTTGCAAGGACAGTCCTACGAGCAGTACTTC
>15|few|TRBJ1-1|NA|TRBV7-9
CASSSGIGGRTEAFF
TGTGCCAGCAGCTCGGGGATTGGTGGGCGGACTGAAGCTTTCTTT
>18|NA|TRBJ2-5|NA|TRBV3-1/TRBV3-2
CASSQDEERGWVRETQYF
TGTGCCAGCAGCCAAGATGAAGAAAGGGGCTGGGTGAGAGAGACCCAGTACTTC
>14|NA|TRBJ1-2|TRBD1|TRBV3-1/TRBV3-2
CASSLSGQGHGYTF
TGTGCCAGCAGCCTCTCGGGACAGGGACATGGCTACACCTTC
>17|NA|TRBJ2-1|TRBD2|TRBV24-1
CATSDPGLAGERDEQFF
TGTGCCACCAGCGACCCGGGACTAGCGGGAGAGAGGGATGAGCAGTTCTTC
>12|NA|TRBJ1-4|NA|TRBV18
CASSPSPDKLFF
TGTGCCAGCTCACCTTCCCCAGATAAACTGTTTTTT
>15|NA|TRBJ2-3|NA|TRBV28
CASSLFTGFPDTQYF
TGTGCCAGCAGTTTGTTTACAGGGTTCCCAGATACGCAGTATTTT
>17|NA|TRBJ1-2|TRBD1|TRBV19
CASSGPGQGPANYGYTF
TGTGCCAGTAGTGGACCGGGACAGGGCCCAGCTAACTATGGCTACACCTTC
>14|NA|TRBJ2-7|TRBD1|TRBV19
CASSTDRASYEQYF
TGTGCCAGTAGTACCGACAGGGCCTCCTACGAGCAGTACTTC
>15|once|TRBJ2-3|TRBD2|TRBV5-1
CASSSAGGPSDTQYF
TGCGCCAGCAGCTCAGCGGGAGGGCCGTCAGATACGCAGTATTTT
>14|NA|TRBJ2-7|NA|TRBV5-4
CASSLGLASYEQYF
TGTGCCAGCAGCTTGGGGCTAGCGAGCTACGAGCAGTACTTC
>14|few|TRBJ1-6|NA|TRBV11-2
CASRTESYNSPLHF
TGTGCCAGCAGAACTGAGTCCTATAATTCACCCCTCCACTTT
>18|NA|TRBJ1-3|NA|TRBV25-1
CATYFPTTGLSSGNTIYF
TGTGCCACCTACTTCCCTACTACGGGATTAAGCTCTGGAAACACCATATATTTT
>14|once|TRBJ1-1|TRBD1|TRBV6-6
CASSYQGAGTEAFF
TGTGCCAGCAGTTACCAGGGGGCGGGGACTGAAGCTTTCTTT
>13|NA|TRBJ2-3|NA|TRBV5-1
CASSLSLGDTQYF
TGCGCCAGCAGCTTATCCCTCGGGGATACGCAGTATTTT
>17|NA|TRBJ2-7|TRBD2|TRBV5-1
CASSLGSSGSFSYEQYF
TGCGCCAGCAGCTTGGGGTCCAGCGGGAGTTTCTCCTACGAGCAGTACTTC
>14|NA|TRBJ2-3|NA|TRBV29-1
CSVAPATITDTQYF
TGCAGCGTTGCGCCAGCGACCATAACAGATACGCAGTATTTT
>15|NA|TRBJ2-1|NA|TRBV27
CASSLGVSSYNEQFF
TGTGCCAGCAGTTTAGGAGTCTCGTCCTACAATGAGCAGTTCTTC
>15|NA|TRBJ2-7|TRBD1|TRBV28
CASSLPQGARYEQYF
TGTGCCAGCAGTTTACCGCAGGGGGCAAGGTACGAGCAGTACTTC
>15|NA|TRBJ2-7|NA|TRBV10-3
CAISEEVQASYEQYF
TGTGCCATCAGTGAGGAAGTCCAGGCGTCCTACGAGCAGTACTTC
>16|NA|TRBJ2-5|TRBD2|TRBV11-3
CASSLGREWGQETQYF
TGTGCCAGCAGCTTAGGGCGGGAGTGGGGCCAAGAGACCCAGTACTTC
>16|few|TRBJ1-6|NA|TRBV7-2
CASRLDRSSYNSPLHF
TGTGCCAGCAGATTAGACAGGAGCTCCTATAATTCACCCCTCCACTTT
>13|NA|TRBJ2-3|NA|TRBV28
CATSSGTTDTQYF
TGTGCCACCTCGAGCGGGACAACAGATACGCAGTATTTT
>20|NA|TRBJ1-3|TRBD1|TRBV3-1/TRBV3-2
CASSSRPSGTGGGSGNTIYF
TGTGCCAGCAGCTCTCGTCCTTCGGGGACAGGGGGCGGATCTGGAAACACCATATATTTT
>14|NA|TRBJ2-2|TRBD1|TRBV12-5
CASGGQAFTGELFF
TGTGCTAGTGGCGGACAGGCGTTCACCGGGGAGCTGTTTTTT
>16|once|TRBJ2-1|TRBD1|TRBV11-3
CASSKYRQGADNEQFF
TGTGCCAGCAGCAAGTACCGACAGGGGGCGGACAATGAGCAGTTCTTC
>15|NA|TRBJ2-7|TRBD1|TRBV5-6
CASSEDRGMRYEQYF
TGTGCCAGCAGCGAGGACAGGGGAATGAGATACGAGCAGTACTTC
>16|NA|TRBJ2-1|NA|TRBV13
CASSPRTGRVYNEQFF
TGTGCCAGCAGCCCGCGGACAGGGAGGGTCTACAATGAGCAGTTCTTC
>15|NA|TRBJ2-3|TRBD2|TRBV7-7
CASSLGAGEGDTQYF
TGTGCTAGCAGCTTAGGAGCGGGAGAGGGGGATACGCAGTATTTT
>15|NA|TRBJ2-1|NA|TRBV28
CASSLGQFSYNEQFF
TGTGCCAGCAGTCTTGGACAGTTCTCCTACAATGAGCAGTTCTTC
>17|few|TRBJ1-6|TRBD1|TRBV19
CASSIVVGGGATSPLHF
TGTGCCAGTAGTATAGTGGTTGGAGGGGGCGCGACTTCACCCCTCCACTTT